The clone carrying this T cell receptor beta chain was seen ten or more times. Its antigen is unknown. This entry comes from a study of breast tumors, draining lymph nodes, adjacent tissues. Whole-study results and caveats: Luminal-like breast cancer showed significantly higher tumor–nontumor repertoire similarity than basal-like. Compared with lymph nodes, tumors were less diverse; compared with nontumor tissue, more.

The lymph nodes were axillary draining lymph nodes from breast cancer patients. In TCRdb, the multiplex PCR reads were re-called with MiXCR into one record per CDR3 protein. This sample has 200,000 to 300,000 distinct CDR3 sequences, with around 30% found just once. Trimming removed 5 bases from V and 3 bases from J, with 8 bases in between. CDR1 is DFQATT, CDR2 SNEGSKA, per germline (reference sequence). The CDR3 has 13 residues. The sequenced sample consisted of axillary lymph node tissue. The chain joins TRBV20-1 to TRBJ2-6, with D perhaps assigned TRBD1 or TRBD2 (5 bases each). This TCR was recovered from a female donor with breast cancer. Some clones in this sample may be carry-over from other donors' samples. CDR3 DNA sequence: TGCAGTGCTTGGGGGATTGGGGCCAACGTCCTGACTTTC. Protein sequence: CSAWGIGANVLTF.